A single sample gave rise to the 18 T cell receptor beta chains below, sequenced in a study of blood T cell repertoires in COVID-19. TCRdb's table, derived via immunoSEQ multiplex PCR, lists solely in-frame clones and lacks some. The sample consists of 150,000 to 200,000 clones, approximately 80% of them appearing once. The sequenced material came from PBMCs or T cells enriched from blood (not recorded which). These receptor sequences come from a man aged 55 to 69 who had been exposed to COVID-19.

The chain joins TRBV29-1 to TRBJ2-1; TRBD1 matches at 9 bases. The V gene's germline CDR1 is SQVTM and CDR2 ANQGSEA. Trimming removed 5 bases from V and 3 bases from J; junction bases left unmatched: 5. The CDR3 consists of 14 residues. This chain's CDR3 is CSVTGQGFYNEQFF. The CDR3 bases are TGCAGCGTTACGGGACAGGGCTTCTACAATGAGCAGTTCTTC.

The J gene is TRBJ2-3, the V gene TRBV6-1; TRBD2 aligns across 14 bases. Germline loops: CDR1 MNHNS, CDR2 SASEGT. This CDR3 spans 20 amino acids. The V gene end was trimmed by 0 bases and the J gene end by 3 bases; junction bases not matched to a gene: 11. CDR3 sequence reads: CASSEAGLAGDSRWTDTQYF. The CDR3 DNA follows: TGTGCCAGCAGTGAAGCGGGACTAGCGGGAGATTCCCGCTGGACAGATACGCAGTATTTT.

This sequence joins TRBV10-3 and TRBJ1-3; D is ambiguous. This CDR3 has 13 amino acids. Germline V lookup: CDR1 ENHRY, CDR2 SYGVKD. The V gene lost 4 bases and the J gene lost 8 bases, with 12 bases spanning the gap. CDR3 nucleotides: TGTGCCATCAGTGGCCCCCCACCGGACACCATATATTTT. Its translation: CAISGPPPDTIYF.

J is TRBJ1-1 and V is TRBV2; 9 bases agree with TRBD1. The CDR3 extends over 14 amino acids. The germline gives CDR1 SNHLY, CDR2 FYNNEI. The V segment lost 5 bases and the J segment 5 bases; nucleotides outside the gene matches: 6. The chain's CDR3 is CASSTDRGRTEAFF. DNA of the CDR3: TGTGCCAGCAGTACCGACAGGGGGAGGACTGAAGCTTTCTTT.

V and J are TRBV12-3 or TRBV12-4 and TRBJ1-2; possibly TRBD1 for D (6 bases). The CDR3 is made up of 13 amino acids. V lost 6 bases and J lost 2, with 10 bases in between. Here the CDR3 DNA reads TGTGCCAGCAGCAACGACAGGAACTATGGCTACACCTTC. Encoded protein: CASSNDRNYGYTF.

This clone was found a few times. The chain is built from TRBV29-1 and TRBJ2-1, with a possible D match to TRBD2 (5 bases). This CDR3 comprises 12 residues. Deletions cut 8 bases from V and 4 bases from J, with 12 bases between. Germline V lookup: CDR1 SQVTM, CDR2 ANQGSEA. The CDR3 region is CSTLSGYNEQFF. Here the CDR3 DNA reads TGCAGCACCCTGAGCGGTTACAATGAGCAGTTCTTC.

CDR3 nucleotide sequence: TGTGCCAGTAGTATGTTTTTAGGACAGAAAGAGACCCAGTACTTC. It codes for CASSMFLGQKETQYF. The J gene is TRBJ2-5, the V gene TRBV19, with D perhaps TRBD1 (6 bases). The ends were cut back, 3 bases at V and 3 bases at J, with 14 bases in the middle. Germline CDR1 LNHDA, CDR2 SQIVND (reference sequence). The length of the CDR3 is 15 residues.

The CDR3 loop is CASSSGGRTEAFF. The CDR3 DNA is TGTGCCAGCAGTTCAGGGGGGCGGACTGAAGCTTTCTTT. The V and J genes are TRBV28 and TRBJ1-1; 7 bases line up with TRBD1. The J segment lost 5 bases and the V segment lost 4 bases, leaving 4 bases of the junction unmatched. Germline V CDR1 and CDR2: MDHEN, SYDVKM. The CDR3 length is 13 residues.

The V gene is TRBV3-1 (or the pseudogene TRBV3-2), the J gene TRBJ2-7; TRBD2 aligns across 9 bases. J gave up 4 bases and V 4 bases, and 2 bases lay outside the gene matches. The V gene's germline CDR1 is LGHDT and CDR2 YNNKEL (reference sequence). The CDR3 runs to 13 residues. The CDR3 nucleotides are TGTGCCAGCAGCCTTGCGGGAGGGTACGAGCAGTACTTC. It translates to CASSLAGGYEQYF.

V usage is TRBV21-1 and J usage is TRBJ2-7; the DNA was not used to check the table's D call, TRBD1. TRBV21-1 is a pseudogene locus. CDR3 size: 14 residues. In nucleotides, the CDR3 is TGTGCCAGCAGAAAATGCCAGGGGTCGGTCGAGCAGTACTTC. Translation: CASRKCQGSVEQYF.

This clone has a count of ten or more. V gene TRBV28 combines with J gene TRBJ1-6, with D possibly being TRBD1 (5 bases). The CDR3 covers 16 residues. Germline assignment: CDR1 MDHEN and CDR2 SYDVKM. The V and J ends lost 1 base and 5 bases respectively, with 12 bases between them. DNA for the CDR3: TGTGCCAGCAGTTTATACTCAGGGAACCATAATTCACCCCTCCACTTT. This translates into CASSLYSGNHNSPLHF.

The chain has TRBV30 and TRBJ2-3; TRBD2 matches at 8 bases. Germline CDR1 GTSNPN, CDR2 SVGIG (reference sequence). The CDR3 loop spans 15 amino acids. CDR3 amino acids: CAQLAGRLHTDTQYF. The CDR3 nucleotides read TGTGCGCAGCTAGCGGGCCGATTACACACAGATACGCAGTATTTT.

J is TRBJ2-7 and V is TRBV5-4; 10 bases agree with TRBD1. V dropped 2 bases and J dropped 6; count of bases not matched to a gene: 23. Germline V gene lookup returns CDR1 SGHNT and CDR2 YYREEE (reference sequence). The CDR3 runs 20 residues. As DNA, the CDR3 is TGTGCCAGCAGCTTCAAGACCGGGACAGGGGCCCTCCCCTTCCGCGGCGAGCAGTACTTC. Protein product: CASSFKTGTGALPFRGEQYF.

This chain joins TRBV19 and TRBJ2-3, with 7 positions matching TRBD2. The V segment lost 5 bases and the J segment 0 bases; nucleotides outside the gene matches: 8. This CDR3 is built from 16 residues. Looked up from germline, CDR1 is LNHDA and CDR2 is SQIVND (reference sequence). The DNA for the CDR3 is TGTGCCAGTAGTCGGCTAGCGGAGACTAGCACAGATACGCAGTATTTT. Amino acids: CASSRLAETSTDTQYF.

The chain couples TRBV21-1 to TRBJ1-5. TRBV21-1 is termed a pseudogene. CDR3 size: 14 residues. CDR3 residues: CASSLSPARQPQHF. The DNA of the CDR3 is TGTGCCAGCAGTCTTAGTCCAGCTAGGCAGCCCCAGCATTTT.

The chain carries TRBV5-4 and TRBJ2-2, with 9 bases matching TRBD1. Trimming took 3 bases from V and 5 from J; bases not matched to a gene: 8. The CDR3 is 16 residues long. Per the germline V gene, CDR1 is SGHNT and CDR2 is YYREEE (reference sequence). The CDR3 sequence is CASSWKQGASTGELFF. For the CDR3, the DNA is TGTGCCAGCAGCTGGAAACAGGGGGCGAGTACCGGGGAGCTGTTTTTT.

This chain links TRBV28 with TRBJ1-5; perhaps TRBD1 as D (6 bases). V dropped 10 bases and J dropped 13 bases, with 17 bases sitting between them. This CDR3 is 11 amino acids long. Germline V gives CDR1 MDHEN, CDR2 SYDVKM. CDR3 nucleotide sequence: TGTGCCACCAAGGGCGGACAGTTGCAGCATTTT. It is translated as CATKGGQLQHF.

The rearrangement uses TRBV5-1 and TRBJ2-6; 7 bases map to TRBD1. The CDR3 is 16 amino acids. V lost 0 bases and J lost 2; bases outside the gene matches: 2. Per germline, CDR1 SGHRS and CDR2 YFSETQ. CDR3 amino acids: CASSLAGTAGANVLTF. In DNA form, the CDR3 reads TGCGCCAGCAGCTTGGCCGGGACAGCTGGGGCCAACGTCCTGACTTTC.